This T cell receptor beta chain was profiled in a study of blood T cell repertoires in COVID-19 (dated by TCRdb to the early 2020s). Concerning the study at large: Collaborator samples came from the United States, Italy and Spain and covered acute and convalescent phases of COVID-19. Sample metadata almost always included a de-identified subject ID, COVID-19 status, age in years and sex. The material from the prospective study consisted of cDNA or gDNA derived from T cells, B-cell-depleted T cells, or PBMCs. HLA class I and class II types, where available, came from metadata supplied by the sample provider rather than from assay-based typing. The samples were drawn from two sources: the first 160 participants of the ongoing ImmuneRACE study, and 1,254 subjects contributed by 6 global collaborators. The dataset comprised deeply sampled blood TCRbeta repertoires from subjects exposed to, actively infected with, or recovered from COVID-19. The repertoires were released in a freely available public database intended as a resource for research on the immune response to SARS-CoV-2. What the research found in general, with its limitations: The amount of clinical and demographic metadata varied by source and participant and was provided uncurated.

TCRbeta CDR3 regions were amplified from genomic DNA using the immunoSEQ Assay, a bias-controlled multiplex PCR. The study's own analysis went as follows. The number of nucleated cells in each sample was estimated by amplification of reference gene primers within the assay. To quantify the absolute abundance of each unique TCRbeta CDR3 rearrangement, sequence reads were collapsed and filtered. For each sample, productive Simpson clonality was calculated by taking the square root of Simpson's diversity index across productive rearrangements. Here the immuneACCESS table is served through TCRdb, limited to in-frame sequences with V and J called. Missing clones are a known gap in these copies; in checked studies unresolved V genes cover under half, and the rest lacks a known reason. Clone size and the V and J calls come from that table; the DNA yielded D and trimming. For this sample there are some 490,000 clones; 88% appear just once. The ten largest clones represent approximately 8% of the sample.

The CDR3 spans 14 residues, from the cysteine through the phenylalanine. Just the 42-base CDR3 DNA is kept, in frame starting at base 1. CDR1 SGHTA and CDR2 FQGNSA were looked up in the germline V gene. V drops 1 base and J drops 7 bases, leaving 8 bases in between. In the prospective study, participants were about 18 to 95 years old, resided in about two dozen geographic areas of the United States, and were enrolled through a virtual design. Cohort assignment in the prospective study relied on participant-reported clinical history from a screening survey and a study questionnaire. Recovered participants in ImmuneRACE Cohort 3 were defined by two consecutive negative NP/OP PCR tests, clearance by a healthcare professional, or resolution of symptoms. Each participant in the prospective study had whole blood, serum and a nasopharyngeal or oropharyngeal swab collected by mobile phlebotomists. Over a 2-month period, participants in the prospective study had the option of providing additional blood draws and questionnaires. Before DNA extraction, prospective study blood samples were shipped either frozen or at room temperature.

Turning to this clone: The antigen it recognizes is unknown. Base qualities are not recorded, but no much larger clone differs from it by a single base.

This TCR was sampled from a woman aged 55-70 years who had recovered from COVID-19. The sequence joins TRBV7-2 to TRBJ1-6, and TRBD1 may be the D gene, going by 5 matching bases. What was sequenced was PBMCs or T cells enriched from blood (not recorded which). The sequenced DNA: TGTGCCAGCAGCTTAGGGACACAAAATTCACCCCTCCACTTT. The resulting protein is CASSLGTQNSPLHF.